This entry concerns a single TCR beta chain. This clonotype was counted between two and nine times. Its antigen remains unidentified. Base qualities are not at hand, and no much larger clone is one base apart. The CDR3 starts with the cysteine, ends with the phenylalanine, and has 16 residues. The retained sequence is limited to the CDR3, 48 bases, with the frame set at the first base. Reading the germline V gene (reference sequence) gives CDR1 LNHNV and CDR2 YYDKDF. V lost 0 bases and J lost 2 bases; the stretch between them is 8 bases long. The library was made by PCR. The run used an Illumina HiSeq 2500. To reduce PCR and sequencing biases, unique molecular identifiers were incorporated into the TCR beta cDNA libraries. Some 500,000 cDNA molecules were obtained for every 1 to 10 million input T cells, so each molecule roughly corresponded to one T cell. Patient libraries were prepared and sequenced with the same protocol used for the earlier healthy control dataset. Samples belonging to the same batch were prepared together, multiplexed and sequenced on a shared HiSeq lane. As for the authors' bioinformatics: MIGEC was used to process the raw barcoded reads, and molecular identifier groups with only a single read were discarded before consensus assembly and CDR3 extraction. Clonotype tables were post-analysed with VDJtools, normalizing diversity by down-sampling all datasets to the smallest sample size. In repertoire overlap clustering, CDR3 amino acid sequences, but not nucleotide sequences, were matched to correct batch-related cross-sample contamination. Starting from the raw public reads, TCRdb applied fastp trimming at Q25, assembled clones with MiXCR and retained in-frame beta chains. Rows with a matching CDR3 protein are joined into one entry that keeps the most common DNA and genes. The authors' filters were not applied to this entry. For this sample there are some 890,000 distinct CDR3 sequences; approximately 50% appear just once. The ten largest account for 4.6% of the sample.

This record belongs to a study of post-analysis software for immune sequencing data (dated by TCRdb to the mid-2010s). Context from the whole study: The recorded disease courses included relapsing-remitting, secondary progressive and progressive-relapsing multiple sclerosis, and some patients had no subtype annotation. A subset of samples was prepared in parallel using single-end sample barcoding, then pooled and co-amplified after Illumina adapter ligation. The patient repertoires were set against eleven to twelve previously published healthy control repertoires from donors whose ages ranged from about 6 to 25 years. Results the study describes overall, beyond this receptor: Normalized Chao1 diversity was significantly lower in multiple sclerosis patients than controls, suggesting substantial peripheral T-cell clonal expansion. Patients showed significantly higher frequencies than controls for about 5 TRBV segments, among them TRBV5-6, TRBV5-1 and TRBV20-1. Direct clustering with F measure showed strong co-clustering of samples prepared in the same batch, prompting a batch-effect correction. The multiple sclerosis patient group was slightly younger than the control group.

To demonstrate the VDJtools post-analysis software, TCR beta repertoires were profiled from the peripheral blood of about 14 young patients with multiple sclerosis. Multiple sclerosis patients were children and adolescents aged about 6 to 16 years. In this chain, TRBV15 is recombined with TRBJ2-6; the D region possibly corresponds to TRBD1 (6 bases align). Source material: blood. The sequence was collected from a girl between 10 and 17 years old with multiple sclerosis. The DNA reads TGTGCCACCAGCAGAGAACAGGGAACTGGGGCCAACGTCCTGACTTTC. Its coded protein is CATSREQGTGANVLTF. The CDR3, completed at both ends by the reference TRBV15 and TRBJ2-6 genes, gives the full variable domain DAMVIQNPRYQVTQFGKPVTLSCSQTLNHNVMYWYQQKSSQAPKLLFHYYDKDFNNEADTPDNFQSRRPNTSFCFLDIRSPGLGDTAMYLCATSREQGTGANVLTFGAGSRLTVL.